The next 27 T cell receptor beta chains were all read from a single sample in a study of T cells expressing NK-cell markers (dated by TCRdb to the early 2020s). The library was built by means of 5' RACE. Sequencing instrument: Illumina HiSeq 2000. The reads, reprocessed by TCRdb, yield one row per CDR3 protein sequence and no DNA. The table held for this sample gives about 410,000 distinct CDR3 sequences. The ten largest clonotypes hold about 10% of the sample. Input material: blood T cells: a sorted CD56 or NKG2C T cell subset, CD4+ or CD8+ T cells, or bulk PBMC T cells (not recorded which). The receptors here all came from a woman between 45 and 60 years old in good health. Donor details come from another sample of the same person, matched by shared clones.

The chain links TRBV12-3 or TRBV12-4 to TRBJ1-4. The CDR3 consists of 14 residues. This CDR3 reads CASSPGGEGEKLFF.

This chain connects TRBV20-1 to TRBJ2-1; TCRdb calls TRBD1, which cannot be checked without DNA. The germline V gene has CDR1 DFQATT and CDR2 SNEGSKA (reference sequence). This CDR3 has 12 residues. The CDR3 sequence: CSALRDSVGQFF.

This sequence joins TRBV15 and TRBJ2-5; TCRdb's D gene call, TRBD1, goes unchecked for lack of DNA. The CDR3 totals 18 residues. Germline CDR1 LNHNV, CDR2 YYDKDF (reference sequence). The CDR3 protein is CATSRDAVGQGLVETQYF.

The rearrangement joins TRBV15 to TRBJ1-2; TCRdb names TRBD1, which stays unverified in the absence of DNA. The CDR3 is 14 amino acids. Germline V CDR1 and CDR2: LNHNV, YYDKDF (reference sequence). CDR3 region: CATSRVGQGRGYTF.

The CDR3 region is CASRTSGTNEQFF. The chain couples TRBV6-1 to TRBJ2-1; TCRdb lists TRBD2, though no DNA is available to test this call. Germline V CDR1 and CDR2: MNHNS, SASEGT. The CDR3 has 13 residues.

The chain couples TRBV12-3 or TRBV12-4 to TRBJ1-3; the D call of TRBD1 rests on TCRdb alone, since no DNA is present to check it. The CDR3 covers 13 residues. This chain's CDR3 is CASRPEGANTIYF.

The genes are TRBV2 and TRBJ2-7; absent DNA, TCRdb's TRBD2 call cannot be checked. The CDR3 is made up of 14 amino acids. Per the germline V gene, CDR1 is SNHLY and CDR2 is FYNNEI. The CDR3 spells CASSADRLADEQYF.

This chain links TRBV20-1 with TRBJ2-1; as DNA is missing, the TRBD1 call by TCRdb cannot be tested. The CDR3 extends over 18 amino acids. Germline V gene lookup returns CDR1 DFQATT and CDR2 SNEGSKA (reference sequence). This CDR3 is CSARDREAIGRRANEQFF.

The rearrangement links TRBV6-1 to TRBJ2-1; TCRdb names TRBD1, which stays unverified in the absence of DNA. There are 17 residues in the CDR3. CDR1 is MNHNS, CDR2 SASEGT, per germline. The CDR3: CASRFGQGPWSYNEQFF.

This CDR3 reads CASSVAQANTGELFF. V and J are TRBV9 and TRBJ2-2. Per the germline V gene, CDR1 is SGDLS and CDR2 is YYNGEE. This CDR3 comprises 15 residues. Full variable domain (remainder filled in from reference TRBV9 and TRBJ2-2): DSGVTQTPKHLITATGQRVTLRCSPRSGDLSVYWYQQSLDQGLQFLIQYYNGEERAKGNILERFSAQQFPDLHSELNLSSLELGDSALYFCASSVAQANTGELFFGEGSRLTVL.

This sequence joins TRBV24-1 and TRBJ2-1; checking the TCRdb D call of TRBD1 is not possible without DNA. The CDR3 consists of 13 residues. Per the germline V gene, CDR1 is KGHDR and CDR2 is SFDVKD. CDR3 residues: CATSGSRARQQFF.

This chain connects TRBV3-1 to TRBJ2-3; as DNA is missing, the TRBD1 call by TCRdb cannot be tested. The CDR3 spans 15 residues. CDR1 and CDR2 from the germline V gene are LGHDT and YNNKEL (reference sequence). The CDR3 here is CASSSGTASTDTQYF.

The chain employs TRBV4-1 and TRBJ1-5; TCRdb picks TRBD1, but there is no DNA to check that call. CDR3 length equals 16 residues. Per the germline V gene, CDR1 is MGHRA and CDR2 is YSYEKL. This chain's CDR3 is CASSQVGAFGNQPQHF.

The rearrangement joins TRBV28 to TRBJ2-3; TCRdb calls TRBD1, which cannot be checked without DNA. Germline V gene lookup returns CDR1 MDHEN and CDR2 SYDVKM. CDR3 length: 12 residues. The CDR3 region is CASSSGGRGWYF.

The V call is TRBV18, the J call TRBJ1-4. This CDR3 has 16 amino acids. Germline-derived CDR1 and CDR2 are KGHSH and LQKENI. CDR3 in amino acids: CASSPPGGLTNEKLFF. The variable domain in full, with the rest retrieved from reference TRBV18 and TRBJ1-4, is NAGVMQNPRHLVRRRGQEARLRCSPMKGHSHVYWYRQLPEEGLKFMVYLQKENIIDESGMPKERFSAEFPKEGPSILRIQQVVRGDSAAYFCASSPPGGLTNEKLFFGSGTQLSVL.

The rearrangement links TRBV28 to TRBJ2-1; TCRdb gives TRBD2 as the D gene, but with no DNA this cannot be confirmed. The CDR3 consists of 15 residues. Germline assignment: CDR1 MDHEN and CDR2 SYDVKM. The CDR3: CASSFGTGTSGEQFF.

The V and J genes are TRBV5-1 and TRBJ1-1. Germline CDR1 and CDR2: SGHRS and YFSETQ. The CDR3 has 15 amino acids. The chain's CDR3 is CASSLARGRIAEAFF.

The chain joins TRBV12-3 or TRBV12-4 to TRBJ2-1. CDR3 length: 11 amino acids. The chain's CDR3 is CASSLASTPFF.

The V and J genes are TRBV5-1 and TRBJ1-4. This CDR3 comprises 14 residues. From germline, CDR1 is SGHRS and CDR2 YFSETQ. CDR3: CASSLVGMGEKLFF.

This chain links TRBV6-6 with TRBJ2-2. The CDR3 extends over 13 amino acids. Germline CDR1 MNHNY, CDR2 SVGAGI (reference sequence). CDR3 residues: CASRLSDVGELFF.

V and J are TRBV5-1 and TRBJ1-5. CDR3 size: 15 residues. Looked up from germline, CDR1 is SGHRS and CDR2 is YFSETQ. This chain's CDR3 is CASSLGGVGDQPQHF.

The chain has TRBV24-1 and TRBJ2-3; the D gene TCRdb calls, TRBD2, cannot be checked with no DNA. This CDR3 has 15 amino acids. Germline V gene data show CDR1 as KGHDR and CDR2 as SFDVKD. Here the CDR3 reads CATSKAGRGTDTQYF.

The chain has TRBV5-1 and TRBJ2-5; TCRdb names TRBD1, which stays unverified in the absence of DNA. This CDR3 has 15 residues. The germline CDR1 and CDR2 sequences are SGHRS and YFSETQ. The CDR3 sequence is CASSLMGRIQETQYF. The variable domain in full, with the rest retrieved from reference TRBV5-1 and TRBJ2-5, is KAGVTQTPRYLIKTRGQQVTLSCSPISGHRSVSWYQQTPGQGLQFLFEYFSETQRNKGNFPGRFSGRQFSNSRSEMNVSTLELGDSALYLCASSLMGRIQETQYFGPGTRLLVL.

V gene TRBV10-3 combines with J gene TRBJ2-5. The CDR3 consists of 14 residues. Germline V gives CDR1 ENHRY, CDR2 SYGVKD. The CDR3: CAISESQVQETQYF.

V gene TRBV12-3 or TRBV12-4 combines with J gene TRBJ2-7; TCRdb picks TRBD2, but there is no DNA to check that call. The CDR3 runs 15 residues. CDR3 in amino acids: CASSLTSALSYEQYF.

V usage is TRBV29-1 and J usage is TRBJ1-2. The CDR3 loop spans 12 amino acids. Germline assignment: CDR1 SQVTM and CDR2 ANQGSEA. CDR3 in amino acids: CSVGPMPYGYTF.

The chain is built from TRBV10-3 and TRBJ2-1. CDR1 and CDR2 (germline): ENHRY, SYGVKD. This CDR3 has 15 amino acids. This CDR3 reads CAISESSSVNNEQFF.